This entry lists 12 T cell receptor beta chains sequenced from one sample in a study of cytomegalovirus exposure and HLA in healthy donors. TCRdb keeps only in-frame clones here, not all; method: immunoSEQ multiplex PCR. The table shows about 250,000 clones, with roughly 90% occurring only once. Material: PBMCs. These receptors were obtained from a man between 18 and 35 years old in good health and CMV-seropositive.

In DNA, the CDR3 is TGTGCCAGCAGCCCGGGACTAGCGGGTACTAATGAGCAGTTCTTC. This encodes CASSPGLAGTNEQFF. The chain uses TRBV27 and TRBJ2-1; 12 nucleotides align to TRBD2. CDR3 length equals 15 residues. From germline, CDR1 is MNHEY and CDR2 SMNVEV (reference sequence). Trimming at V came to 6 bases and at J to 7 bases, leaving 7 bases not matched to a gene.

The chain couples TRBV4-2 to TRBJ2-2, with D maybe TRBD2 (6 bases). Germline-derived CDR1 and CDR2 are LGHNA and YNFKEQ. Deletions cut 0 bases from V and 4 bases from J, with 15 bases between. The CDR3 runs 17 residues. CDR3 nucleotides: TGTGCCAGCAGCCAAGATCAGATCGGGAGCGCCACCGGGGAGCTGTTTTTT. Its protein is CASSQDQIGSATGELFF.

This clone was observed once. The chain carries TRBV28 and TRBJ1-1; D remains unclear. The ends were cut back, 4 bases at V and 6 bases at J, with 9 bases in the middle. This CDR3 is 12 amino acids long. Germline V gives CDR1 MDHEN, CDR2 SYDVKM. DNA of the CDR3: TGTGCCAGCAGTTCAGGACGCGCTGAAGCTTTCTTT. Protein product: CASSSGRAEAFF. The full variable domain, completed using reference TRBV28 and TRBJ1-1, is DVKVTQSSRYLVKRTGEKVFLECVQDMDHENMFWYRQDPGLGLRLIYFSYDVKMKEKGDIPEGYSVSREKKERFSLILESASTNQTSMYLCASSSGRAEAFFGQGTRLTVV.

The CDR3 sequence is CASSSAGGTHNEQFF. CDR3 coding DNA: TGTGCCAGCAGCTCAGCGGGAGGAACCCACAATGAGCAGTTCTTC. The J gene is TRBJ2-1, the V gene TRBV7-9, with TRBD2 identical over 9 bases. Germline-derived CDR1 and CDR2 are SEHNR and FQNEAQ (reference sequence). V was pared by 4 bases and J by 5 bases, with 6 bases of the junction left unmatched. There are 15 residues in the CDR3.

V usage is TRBV7-2 and J usage is TRBJ2-1; 11 bases map to TRBD2. After removal of 1 base from V and 9 bases from J, the junction contained 11 bases not matched to a gene. The CDR3 is 17 amino acids. Germline assignment: CDR1 SGHTA and CDR2 FQGNSA. CDR3 sequence: CASSLDRLAGGRGEQFF. The DNA of the CDR3 is TGTGCCAGCAGCTTAGACAGGCTAGCGGGAGGACGGGGTGAGCAGTTCTTC.

This clone was observed a single time. The V and J genes are TRBV6-1 and TRBJ2-7; 8 positions match TRBD2. J was trimmed by 2 bases and V by 2 bases; bases with no gene match: 5. Germline V gives CDR1 MNHNS, CDR2 SASEGT. The CDR3 extends over 15 amino acids. The CDR3 here is CASSESLAGTYEQYF. The DNA of the CDR3 is TGTGCCAGCAGTGAATCTCTAGCGGGTACCTACGAGCAGTACTTC.

This chain connects TRBV4-1 to TRBJ2-1; the match to TRBD1 covers 8 bases. The CDR3 has 15 residues. Germline CDR1 is MGHRA and CDR2 is YSYEKL. The V and J ends lost 5 bases and 8 bases, in that order; junction bases with no gene match: 11. The CDR3 reads CASSSNRDRFDEQFF. CDR3 in DNA: TGCGCCAGCAGCTCGAACCGGGACAGGTTCGATGAGCAGTTCTTC.

The CDR3 coding sequence is TGTGCCAGCAGTCGGGACCCTTTGGGGCACACTGAAGCTTTCTTT. Its protein is CASSRDPLGHTEAFF. This sequence joins TRBV6-5 and TRBJ1-1, with D maybe TRBD1 (5 bases). The CDR3 spans 15 residues. Germline loops: CDR1 MNHEY, CDR2 SVGAGI. Trimming took 5 bases from V and 3 from J, leaving 16 bases between them.

V and J are TRBV27 and TRBJ2-1; 14 nucleotides align to TRBD2. J gave up 3 bases and V 8 bases, and 15 bases lay outside the gene matches. This CDR3 is built from 19 residues. CDR1 and CDR2 (germline): MNHEY, SMNVEV (reference sequence). The CDR3 protein is CASSQVGTSGRKGYNEQFF. Written as DNA, the CDR3 is TGTGCCAGCTCCCAGGTCGGGACTAGCGGGAGAAAGGGCTACAATGAGCAGTTCTTC.

CDR3 coding DNA: TGTGCCAGCAGTGACTCGGAGGGTGTTGGCTACACCTTC. Its protein product is CASSDSEGVGYTF. This rearrangement joins TRBV6-4 to TRBJ1-2; D gene uncertain. Trimming left V 0 bases short and J 7 bases short, with 9 bases between. CDR3 length: 13 amino acids. In germline, CDR1 is MRHNA, CDR2 SNTAGT.

This clone was found a few times. J is TRBJ1-1 and V is TRBV29-1; TRBD1 is a possible D gene (5 bases). Germline V gene sequence: CDR1 SQVTM, CDR2 ANQGSEA. V was cut by 2 bases and J by 5 bases, with 24 bases left in between. The CDR3 is made up of 17 amino acids. CDR3 in DNA: TGCAGCGTTGAATTTCATCCGAGAGACCGGGACGGGACTGAAGCTTTCTTT. Protein sequence: CSVEFHPRDRDGTEAFF.

The chain is built from TRBV10-3 and TRBJ1-1, with D possibly matching TRBD1 (5 bases). Trimming pared 4 bases from V and 0 bases from J, leaving 6 bases between. Germline V gene data show CDR1 as ENHRY and CDR2 as SYGVKD. CDR3 length: 13 residues. The CDR3 here is CAISAGMNTEAFF. The CDR3 DNA is TGTGCCATCAGTGCAGGGATGAACACTGAAGCTTTCTTT.